Each of the 27 T cell receptor beta chains below was sequenced from the same sample in a study of blood T cell repertoires in COVID-19. The protocol was immunoSEQ multiplex PCR, while the TCRdb copy is restricted to in-frame clones and leaves out a portion. The table has 180,000 or so clones, 75% to 90% seen once; the top ten hold roughly 13%. The sequenced material came from PBMCs or T cells enriched from blood (not recorded which). These receptors came from a woman in her sixties who had recovered from COVID-19.

As DNA, the CDR3 is TGTGCCAGCCTACTAGCGGCAAACACCGGGGAGCTGTTTTTT. As protein: CASLLAANTGELFF. V usage is TRBV6-6 and J usage is TRBJ2-2; 8 bases align to TRBD2. This CDR3 is 14 amino acids long. V trimming: 8 bases; J trimming: 2 bases; junction bases outside the gene matches: 4. The germline CDR1 and CDR2 sequences are MNHNY and SVGAGI (reference sequence).

This clone was counted between two and nine times. For the CDR3, the DNA is TGTGCCAGCAGCCCGCAGGGTACTGAAGCTTTCTTT. It codes for CASSPQGTEAFF. The chain employs TRBV7-6 and TRBJ1-1; a weak D match, TRBD1 (5 bases). The CDR3 contains 12 residues. Germline CDR1 and CDR2: SGHVS and FNYEAQ. The ends were cut back, 5 bases at V and 5 bases at J, with 9 bases in the middle.

This clone showed up just once. V usage is TRBV3-1 (or the pseudogene TRBV3-2) and J usage is TRBJ2-7; D possibly corresponds to TRBD1 (5 bases). In germline, CDR1 is LGHDT, CDR2 YNNKEL (reference sequence). The CDR3 extends over 13 amino acids. V dropped 4 bases and J dropped 6 bases, with 13 bases sitting between them. CDR3 protein: CASSPATVGEQYF. In DNA form, the CDR3 reads TGTGCCAGCAGCCCCGCGACAGTCGGCGAGCAGTACTTC.

This chain uses TRBV28 with TRBJ2-1; D call uncertain. Germline values: CDR1 MDHEN, CDR2 SYDVKM. This CDR3 is 14 amino acids long. The ends were cut back, 7 bases at V and 2 bases at J, with 12 bases in the middle. The CDR3 coding sequence is TGTGCCAGCATTGAGAGGTGGGCCTACAATGAGCAGTTCTTC. Translation gives CASIERWAYNEQFF.

This clone was detected a few times. The rearrangement joins TRBV19 to TRBJ1-5; 7 bases align to TRBD1. Germline CDR1 and CDR2: LNHDA and SQIVND (reference sequence). The CDR3 has 15 residues. V dropped 5 bases and J dropped 4; count of bases not matched to a gene: 8. CDR3 nucleotides: TGTGCCAGTAGTCCCGACAGGGCCCTTAATCAGCCCCAGCATTTT. Translation gives CASSPDRALNQPQHF.

The chain joins TRBV15 to TRBJ2-2; D gene uncertain. This CDR3 region has 14 residues. CDR1 is LNHNV and CDR2 is YYDKDF in the germline V gene (reference sequence). The V end lost 2 bases, the J end lost 2 bases, and 6 bases lay between the germline ends. The CDR3: CATSRQINTGELFF. In nucleotides, the CDR3 is TGTGCCACCAGCAGACAGATTAACACCGGGGAGCTGTTTTTT.

The chain employs TRBV14 and TRBJ2-7, with 7 bases aligning to TRBD1. V gave up 4 bases and J gave up 3 bases; unmatched junction bases: 9. Germline V gene sequence: CDR1 SGHDN, CDR2 FVKESK. The length of the CDR3 is 15 residues. Here the CDR3 DNA reads TGTGCCAGCAGCCGGACAGGACAGTCGGGCTACGAGCAGTACTTC. Its translation: CASSRTGQSGYEQYF.

The gene calls are TRBV27 and TRBJ2-1; 8 bases agree with TRBD2. Germline V gene data show CDR1 as MNHEY and CDR2 as SMNVEV (reference sequence). CDR3 size: 15 residues. J lost 7 bases, V lost 2 bases, and 7 bases had no gene match. CDR3 nucleotides: TGTGCCAGCAGTTTAAGACGGGAGGGCAAGAATGAGCAGTTCTTC. This encodes CASSLRREGKNEQFF.

Only a few counts were recorded for this clone. The rearrangement links TRBV27 to TRBJ1-6, with D perhaps TRBD1 (6 bases). CDR3 length: 14 residues. The ends were cut back, 3 bases at V and 8 bases at J, with 11 bases in the middle. Per the germline V gene, CDR1 is MNHEY and CDR2 is SMNVEV (reference sequence). The CDR3 spells CASSLQGRDSPLHF. The CDR3 DNA reads TGTGCCAGCAGTTTGCAGGGGCGAGATTCACCCCTCCACTTT.

The rearrangement uses TRBV30 and TRBJ2-2; maybe TRBD2 (5 bases). The V and J ends lost 5 bases and 2 bases respectively, with 12 bases between them. CDR1 and CDR2 (germline): GTSNPN, SVGIG (reference sequence). The CDR3 is made up of 14 amino acids. CDR3 region: CAWGKSGNTGELFF. CDR3 sequence (DNA): TGTGCCTGGGGTAAATCGGGAAACACCGGGGAGCTGTTTTTT.

CDR3 coding DNA: TGTGCCAGTAGCATGACAGTGAACACTGAAGCTTTCTTT. It encodes CASSMTVNTEAFF. The rearrangement links TRBV19 to TRBJ1-1, with D perhaps TRBD1 (5 bases). Germline CDR1 is LNHDA and CDR2 is SQIVND (reference sequence). The CDR3 spans 13 residues. V lost 6 bases to trimming and J lost 0 bases, with 8 bases between them.

Written as DNA, the CDR3 is TGTGCCAGCAGCAAAAGCCCGACAGATCGAAGCAATCAGCCCCAGCATTTT. It encodes CASSKSPTDRSNQPQHF. The genes are TRBV21-1 and TRBJ1-5; the D call in the table, TRBD1, was not verified against the DNA. TRBV21-1 is annotated as a pseudogene. The CDR3 covers 17 residues.

The chain couples TRBV5-1 to TRBJ2-3, with 8 bases lining up with TRBD2. J was trimmed by 7 bases and V by 1 base; bases with no gene match: 8. Germline CDR1 and CDR2: SGHRS and YFSETQ. The CDR3 loop spans 15 amino acids. Written as DNA, the CDR3 is TGCGCCAGCAGCTTGCTGACGGGGGGGCTGAATACGCAGTATTTT. Amino acids: CASSLLTGGLNTQYF.

Only one count was recorded for this clone. The chain combines TRBV5-4 with TRBJ1-1; perhaps TRBD1 as D (5 bases). V dropped 3 bases and J dropped 6 bases, with 21 bases sitting between them. This CDR3 is 16 amino acids long. Germline V CDR1 and CDR2: SGHNT, YYREEE (reference sequence). The CDR3 nucleotides are TGTGCCAGCAGCTCCGGAGGAGGGGCTGGGATTTCTGAAGCTTTCTTT. Translation: CASSSGGGAGISEAFF.

CDR3 residues: CASSPLAGGRETQYF. The CDR3 DNA follows: TGTGCCAGCTCACCTCTAGCGGGAGGGAGAGAGACCCAGTACTTC. This rearrangement joins TRBV18 to TRBJ2-5, with 12 bases fitting TRBD2. Germline CDR1 is KGHSH and CDR2 is LQKENI. J was trimmed by 4 bases and V by 3 bases; bases with no gene match: 3. CDR3 length equals 15 residues.

The chain employs TRBV6-5 and TRBJ2-7; 7 bases are a match to TRBD2. The CDR3 sequence is 13 residues long. The germline V gene encodes CDR1 MNHEY and CDR2 SVGAGI. Trimming took 0 bases from V and 6 from J; bases not matched to a gene: 2. The CDR3 DNA sequence: TGTGCCAGCAGTTACTCGGGGGGGTCCGAGCAGTACTTC. This encodes CASSYSGGSEQYF.

The chain couples TRBV12-3 or TRBV12-4 to TRBJ2-7; 7 bases are a match to TRBD1. There are 12 residues in the CDR3. The V and J ends lost 6 bases and 6 bases, in that order; junction bases with no gene match: 5. Here the CDR3 reads CASSPDRVEQYF. The CDR3 DNA reads TGTGCCAGCAGCCCTGACAGGGTCGAGCAGTACTTC.

This clone was found once. The rearrangement uses TRBV28 and TRBJ2-7; 7 positions match TRBD1. J lost 1 base, V lost 4 bases, and 7 bases had no gene match. The CDR3 loop spans 15 amino acids. Looked up from germline, CDR1 is MDHEN and CDR2 is SYDVKM. CDR3 coding DNA: TGTGCCAGCAGTTCTGCAGGGGGTGGGTCCTACGAGCAGTACTTC. This gives the protein CASSSAGGGSYEQYF. Supplemented by reference TRBV28 and TRBJ2-7, the full variable domain reads DVKVTQSSRYLVKRTGEKVFLECVQDMDHENMFWYRQDPGLGLRLIYFSYDVKMKEKGDIPEGYSVSREKKERFSLILESASTNQTSMYLCASSSAGGGSYEQYFGPGTRLTVT.

V usage is TRBV28 and J usage is TRBJ1-2, with TRBD1 matching 7 bases. The CDR3 has 14 residues. Germline CDR1 reads MDHEN; CDR2 reads SYDVKM. Trimming cost V 2 bases and J 4 bases; bases outside gene matches: 4. CDR3 region: CASSLGQGGYGYTF. CDR3 DNA: TGTGCCAGCAGTTTAGGTCAGGGGGGCTATGGCTACACCTTC.

CDR3 amino acids: CASSLGGTAFF. Written as DNA, the CDR3 is TGTGCCAGCAGTTTAGGTGGTACTGCTTTCTTT. V usage is TRBV12-3 or TRBV12-4 and J usage is TRBJ1-1; D is uncertain. V shed 1 base and J shed 11 bases, with 8 bases lying between them. CDR3 size: 11 residues.

The J gene is TRBJ1-5, the V gene TRBV4-1, with D possibly TRBD1 on 5 matching bases. The CDR3 totals 17 residues. CDR1 is MGHRA, CDR2 YSYEKL, per germline. The V gene lost 0 bases and the J gene lost 1 base, with 13 bases spanning the gap. The CDR3 is CASSQDSPGLSNQPQHF. DNA for the CDR3: TGCGCCAGCAGCCAAGATTCCCCAGGGCTAAGCAATCAGCCCCAGCATTTT.

This sequence joins TRBV6-5 and TRBJ2-7, with 10 bases identical to TRBD2. From germline, CDR1 is MNHEY and CDR2 SVGAGI. The CDR3 has 15 residues. Trimming removed 7 bases from V and 2 bases from J; junction bases left unmatched: 8. The CDR3 sequence: CASKSGRAETYEQYF. For the CDR3, the DNA is TGTGCCAGCAAAAGCGGGAGGGCCGAGACCTACGAGCAGTACTTC.

The V and J genes are TRBV11-2 and TRBJ2-5, with 9 nucleotides matching TRBD2. V lost 1 base, J lost 4 bases, and 10 bases stayed unmatched. The CDR3 covers 17 residues. From germline, CDR1 is SGHAT and CDR2 FQNNGV. CDR3 nucleotides: TGTGCCAGCAGCTTAGCGGGCGGGGGGGCAATCGGAGAGACCCAGTACTTC. Protein product: CASSLAGGGAIGETQYF.

This clone appeared once. The CDR3: CASSKGGGKGTEAFF. In DNA form, the CDR3 reads TGTGCCAGCAGCAAAGGGGGCGGGAAGGGGACTGAAGCTTTCTTT. The V call is TRBV21-1, the J call TRBJ1-1. TRBV21-1 has pseudogene status. The CDR3 runs to 15 residues.

CDR3 region: CATSRDAGNNSPLHF. The CDR3, as DNA: TGTGCCACCAGCAGAGATGCCGGGAATAATTCACCCCTCCACTTT. The V gene is TRBV15, the J gene TRBJ1-6; no clear D. Trimming cost V 0 bases and J 5 bases, with 8 bases left between them. There are 15 residues in the CDR3. Germline V gives CDR1 LNHNV, CDR2 YYDKDF (reference sequence).

The table lists this clone with a few counts. The chain is built from TRBV11-2 and TRBJ1-5; the D gene is possibly TRBD1 (6 bases). V dropped 2 bases and J dropped 4 bases, with 9 bases sitting between them. Germline CDR1 reads SGHAT; CDR2 reads FQNNGV. The CDR3 sequence is 14 residues long. The CDR3 is CASSLSGQNQPQHF. CDR3 coding DNA: TGTGCCAGCAGCTTATCAGGACAGAATCAGCCCCAGCATTTT.

V and J are TRBV7-2 and TRBJ2-7, with D maybe TRBD2 (6 bases). Per germline, CDR1 SGHTA and CDR2 FQGNSA. The ends were cut back, 6 bases at V and 3 bases at J, with 18 bases in the middle. This CDR3 has 15 residues. The CDR3 region is CASSRSAGRRYEQYF. The CDR3, as DNA: TGTGCCAGCAGTCGTTCTGCGGGGCGTCGCTACGAGCAGTACTTC.